The next 4 T cell receptor beta chains were all read from a single sample in a study of blood T cell repertoires in COVID-19. The method was immunoSEQ multiplex PCR; TCRdb's version includes in-frame clones alone and lacks a portion of them. There are under 500,000 clones in the sample; roughly 91% occur only once, and more than 4% lies in the top ten. The sample taken for sequencing was peripheral blood. These TCRs come from a young woman with acute or convalescent COVID-19.

The chain recombines TRBV28 with TRBJ2-7; TRBD1 aligns across 7 bases. There are 14 residues in the CDR3. CDR1 is MDHEN, CDR2 SYDVKM, per germline. With V trimmed by 7 bases and J by 2 bases, 8 bases remained unmatched. The CDR3 region is CASIDRARPYEQYF. The CDR3 coding sequence is TGTGCCAGCATTGACAGGGCCAGGCCCTACGAGCAGTACTTC.

This clone was found once. The rearrangement links TRBV2 to TRBJ2-2; weak D call: TRBD2 (6 bases). The germline V gene has CDR1 SNHLY and CDR2 FYNNEI. V lost 8 bases to trimming and J lost 1 base, with 8 bases between them. The CDR3 is 13 amino acids. CDR3: CASEGLNTGELFF. CDR3 DNA: TGTGCCAGCGAGGGACTGAACACCGGGGAGCTGTTTTTT. Supplemented by reference TRBV2 and TRBJ2-2, the full variable domain reads EPEVTQTPSHQVTQMGQEVILRCVPISNHLYFYWYRQILGQKVEFLVSFYNNEISEKSEIFDDQFSVERPDGSNFTLKIRSTKLEDSAMYFCASEGLNTGELFFGEGSRLTVL.

Written as DNA, the CDR3 is TGTGCCATCAGGCCGGGACAGGCCATGGATGAGCAGTTCTTC. Residues: CAIRPGQAMDEQFF. The rearrangement uses TRBV10-3 and TRBJ2-1; 8 nucleotides match TRBD1. Germline V gene sequence: CDR1 ENHRY, CDR2 SYGVKD. This CDR3 spans 14 amino acids. Trimming cost V 6 bases and J 8 bases; bases outside gene matches: 9.

J is TRBJ2-2 and V is TRBV5-1, with 8 bases lining up with TRBD2. The V gene's germline CDR1 is SGHRS and CDR2 YFSETQ. The CDR3 is made up of 15 amino acids. J was trimmed by 1 base and V by 2 bases; bases with no gene match: 1. The CDR3 region is CASSFLAGNTGELFF. The DNA for the CDR3 is TGCGCCAGCAGCTTCCTAGCGGGGAACACCGGGGAGCTGTTTTTT.